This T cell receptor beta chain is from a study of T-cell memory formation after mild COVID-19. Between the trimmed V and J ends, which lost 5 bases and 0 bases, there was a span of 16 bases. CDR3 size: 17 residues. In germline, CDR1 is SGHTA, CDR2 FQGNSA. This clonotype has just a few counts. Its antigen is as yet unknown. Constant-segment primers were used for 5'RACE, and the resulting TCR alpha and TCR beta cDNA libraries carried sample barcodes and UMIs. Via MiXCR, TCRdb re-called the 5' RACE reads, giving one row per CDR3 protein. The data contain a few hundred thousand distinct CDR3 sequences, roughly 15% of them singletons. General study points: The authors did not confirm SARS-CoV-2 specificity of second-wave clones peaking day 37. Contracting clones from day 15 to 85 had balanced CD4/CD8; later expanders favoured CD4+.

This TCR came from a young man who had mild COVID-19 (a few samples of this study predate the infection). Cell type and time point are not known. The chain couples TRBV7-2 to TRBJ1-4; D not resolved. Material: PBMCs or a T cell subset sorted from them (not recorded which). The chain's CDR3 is CASSPRSLTATNEKLFF. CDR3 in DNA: TGTGCCAGCAGCCCCCGGTCCCTTACTGCAACTAATGAAAAACTGTTTTTT. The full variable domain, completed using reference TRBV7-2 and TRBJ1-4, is GAGVSQSPSNKVTEKGKDVELRCDPISGHTALYWYRQSLGQGLEFLIYFQGNSAPDKSGLPSDRFSAERTGGSVSTLTIQRTQQEDSAVYLCASSPRSLTATNEKLFFGSGTQLSVL.